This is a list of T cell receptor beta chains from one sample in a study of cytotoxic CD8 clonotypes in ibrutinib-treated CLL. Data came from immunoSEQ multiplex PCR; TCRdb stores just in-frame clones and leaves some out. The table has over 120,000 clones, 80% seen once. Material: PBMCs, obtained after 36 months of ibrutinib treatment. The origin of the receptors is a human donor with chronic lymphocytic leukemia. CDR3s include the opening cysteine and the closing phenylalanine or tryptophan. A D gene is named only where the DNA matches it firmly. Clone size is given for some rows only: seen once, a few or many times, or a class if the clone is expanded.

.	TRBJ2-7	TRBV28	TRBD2	CASSWAGGPYEQYF	TGTGCCAGCAGTTGGGCGGGGGGGCCCTACGAGCAGTACTTC
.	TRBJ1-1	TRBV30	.	CAWTTGPTDTEAFF	TGTGCCTGGACAACCGGCCCCACGGACACTGAAGCTTTCTTT
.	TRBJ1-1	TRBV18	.	CASSPPAARTEAFF	TGTGCCAGCTCACCACCAGCGGCCCGTACTGAAGCTTTCTTT
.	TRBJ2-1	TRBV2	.	CASSPRDEQFF	TGTGCCAGCAGCCCCCGGGATGAGCAGTTCTTC
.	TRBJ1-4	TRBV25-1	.	CASSERGAATNEKLFF	TGTGCCAGCAGTGAGCGGGGCGCTGCAACTAATGAAAAACTGTTTTTT
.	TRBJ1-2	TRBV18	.	CASSPGVGIYGYTF	TGTGCCAGCTCACCAGGAGTGGGAATCTATGGCTACACCTTC
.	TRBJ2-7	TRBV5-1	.	CASSLGQVTHLQYF	TGCGCCAGCAGCTTGGGGCAGGTCACACATCTCCAGTACTTC
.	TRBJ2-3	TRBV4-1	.	CASSQGAGGVTDTQYF	TGCGCCAGCAGCCAAGGGGCGGGCGGGGTCACAGATACGCAGTATTTT
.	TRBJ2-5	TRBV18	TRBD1	CASSPDRGWGTQYF	TGTGCCAGCTCACCCGACAGGGGATGGGGGACCCAGTACTTC
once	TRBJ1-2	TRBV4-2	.	CASSSDGGAFYGYTF	TGTGCCAGCAGCTCCGATGGAGGGGCGTTCTATGGCTACACCTTC
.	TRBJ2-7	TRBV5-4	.	CASSMGHRDEQYF	TGTGCCAGCAGCATGGGCCACAGAGACGAGCAGTACTTC
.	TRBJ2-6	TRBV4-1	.	CASSQVEGTGANVLTF	TGCGCCAGCAGCCAAGTAGAGGGGACTGGGGCCAACGTCCTGACTTTC
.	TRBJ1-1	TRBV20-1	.	CSGDMNTEAFF	TGCAGTGGAGATATGAACACTGAAGCTTTCTTT
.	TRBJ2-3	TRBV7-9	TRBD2	CASSRDYSTDTQYF	TGTGCCAGCAGCAGGGACTACTCCACAGATACGCAGTATTTT
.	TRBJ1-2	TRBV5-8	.	CASSFLEGGYGYTF	TGTGCCAGCAGCTTCCTGGAAGGAGGCTATGGCTACACCTTC
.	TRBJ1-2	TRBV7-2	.	CASSAIRTANTF	TGTGCCAGCAGCGCCATAAGGACAGCCAACACCTTC
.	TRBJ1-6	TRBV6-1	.	CASPRGGANNSPLHF	TGTGCCAGCCCTCGGGGGGGGGCTAATAATTCACCCCTCCACTTT
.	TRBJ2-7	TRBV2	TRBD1	CASSRPQDRTNPYEQYF	TGTGCCAGCAGTCGCCCCCAGGACAGGACGAACCCCTACGAGCAGTACTTC
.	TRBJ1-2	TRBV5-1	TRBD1	CASSLTVGQAYGYTF	TGCGCCAGCAGCCTTACTGTCGGACAGGCCTATGGCTACACCTTC
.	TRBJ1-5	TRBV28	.	CASSPGAGGNQPQHF	TGTGCCAGCAGTCCTGGCGCAGGGGGCAATCAGCCCCAGCATTTT
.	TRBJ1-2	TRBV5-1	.	CASSLLGARGYTF	TGCGCCAGCAGCTTGCTGGGGGCGCGTGGCTACACCTTC
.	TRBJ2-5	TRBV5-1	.	CASSLSRLVGKETQYF	TGCGCCAGCAGCCTATCGCGATTAGTGGGAAAAGAGACCCAGTACTTC
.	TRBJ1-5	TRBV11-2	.	CASSLDASGQPQHF	TGTGCCAGCAGCTTAGATGCGTCGGGTCAGCCCCAGCATTTT
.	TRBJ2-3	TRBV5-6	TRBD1	CASSLRGQVTDTQYF	TGTGCCAGCAGCTTGCGCGGACAGGTCACAGATACGCAGTATTTT
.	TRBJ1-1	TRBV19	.	CASSPDRNFDEAFF	TGTGCCAGTAGCCCGGACAGAAATTTCGATGAAGCTTTCTTT
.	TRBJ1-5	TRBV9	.	CASSPGQRSNQPQHF	TGTGCCAGCAGCCCCGGCCAGCGGAGCAATCAGCCCCAGCATTTT
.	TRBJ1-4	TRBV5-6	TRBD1	CASSYLPQGAGEKLFF	TGTGCCAGCAGCTACCTCCCTCAGGGGGCAGGGGAAAAACTGTTTTTT
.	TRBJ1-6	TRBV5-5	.	CASSSAGSFHSPLHF	TGTGCCAGCAGCAGCGCCGGGTCCTTCCATTCACCCCTCCACTTT
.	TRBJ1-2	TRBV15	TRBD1	CATSRPGTGGDYGYTF	TGTGCCACCAGCAGACCCGGGACAGGGGGGGACTATGGCTACACCTTC
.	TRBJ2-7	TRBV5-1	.	CASSGWMGAKPYEQYF	TGCGCCAGCAGCGGTTGGATGGGGGCCAAACCTTACGAGCAGTACTTC
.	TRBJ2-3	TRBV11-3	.	CASSYYEYTQYF	TGTGCCAGCAGCTACTACGAGTATACGCAGTATTTT
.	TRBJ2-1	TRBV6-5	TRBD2	CASSYPLAGGPNEQFF	TGTGCCAGCAGTTACCCACTAGCGGGAGGCCCCAATGAGCAGTTCTTC
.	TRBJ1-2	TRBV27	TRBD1	CASSLWGGQGGVSGYTF	TGTGCCAGCAGTTTATGGGGTGGACAGGGGGGAGTAAGTGGCTACACCTTC
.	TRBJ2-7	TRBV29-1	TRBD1	CSVVGQGAIYEQYF	TGCAGCGTTGTAGGACAGGGGGCCATCTACGAGCAGTACTTC
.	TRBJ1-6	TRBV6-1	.	CASSVSYSYNSPLHF	TGTGCCAGCAGTGTCTCGTACTCCTATAATTCACCCCTCCACTTT
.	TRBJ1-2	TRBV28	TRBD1	CASSSRGGGYGYTF	TGTGCCAGCAGTTCCAGGGGGGGCGGCTATGGCTACACCTTC
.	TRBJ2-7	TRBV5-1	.	CASSSRTASHEQYF	TGCGCCAGCAGCTCTCGGACGGCTTCCCACGAGCAGTACTTC
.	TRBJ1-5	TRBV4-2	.	CASSQGNLRGNQPQHF	TGTGCCAGCAGCCAAGGGAACCTTAGGGGCAATCAGCCCCAGCATTTT
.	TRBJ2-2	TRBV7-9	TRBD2	CASSPTSGGSTGELFF	TGTGCCAGCAGCCCCACTAGCGGGGGATCCACCGGGGAGCTGTTTTTT
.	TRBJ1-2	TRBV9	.	CASSPGAGFGGYTF	TGTGCCAGCAGCCCCGGGGCCGGGTTCGGTGGCTACACCTTC
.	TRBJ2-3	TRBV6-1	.	CASSEASGDTQYF	TGTGCCAGCAGTGAAGCTTCGGGGGATACGCAGTATTTT
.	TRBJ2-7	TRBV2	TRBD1	CASSGTGGPYEQYF	TGTGCCAGCAGCGGGACAGGGGGTCCCTACGAGCAGTACTTC